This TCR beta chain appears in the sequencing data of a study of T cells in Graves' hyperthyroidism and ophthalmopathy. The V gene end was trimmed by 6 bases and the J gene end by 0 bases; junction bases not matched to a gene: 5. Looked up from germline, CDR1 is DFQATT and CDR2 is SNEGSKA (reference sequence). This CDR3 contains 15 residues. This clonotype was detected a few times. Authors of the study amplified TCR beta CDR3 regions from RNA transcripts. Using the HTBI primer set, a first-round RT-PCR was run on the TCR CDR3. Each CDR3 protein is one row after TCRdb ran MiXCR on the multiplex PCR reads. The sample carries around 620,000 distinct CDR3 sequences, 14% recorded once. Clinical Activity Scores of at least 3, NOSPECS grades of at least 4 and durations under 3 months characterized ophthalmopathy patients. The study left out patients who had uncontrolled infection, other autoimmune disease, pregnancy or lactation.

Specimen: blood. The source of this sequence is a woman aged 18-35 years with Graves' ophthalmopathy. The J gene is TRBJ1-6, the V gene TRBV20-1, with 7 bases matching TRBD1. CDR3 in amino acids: CSATDRSSYNSPLHF. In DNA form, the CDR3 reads TGCAGTGCCACGGACAGGTCCTCCTATAATTCACCCCTCCACTTT.